The clone carrying this TCR beta chain appeared many times. Antigen: not known. This sample was included in a study of CD8+CD57+ T cells in acquired aplastic anemia. Turning to the study itself: Recorded DNA amounts for sorted CD4+ and CD8+ cells had an average of around 3.4 ug.

Notes on the study in general: Patients and controls shared twenty-nine CD8+ CDR3 sequences.

CDR1 and CDR2 from the germline V gene are SGHNT and YENEEA. The CDR3 consists of 14 residues. Deletions cut 1 base from V and 9 bases from J, with 10 bases between. The use of genomic DNA as template underpinned the TCR beta VDJ and CDR3 profiling. TCRdb processed the reads anew with MiXCR; each CDR3 protein has one entry. The data hold some 190,000 distinct CDR3 sequences, with less than 55% observed a single time. The TCR comes from a human donor in good health. Sequencing used sorted CD4+, CD8+, or CD8+CD57+ T cells (not recorded which) from PBMCs. V is TRBV11-3 and J is TRBJ1-6; D gene uncertain. The CDR3 spells CASSLVTIGSPLHF. The CDR3 DNA follows: TGTGCCAGCAGCTTAGTGACAATTGGTTCACCCCTCCACTTT.